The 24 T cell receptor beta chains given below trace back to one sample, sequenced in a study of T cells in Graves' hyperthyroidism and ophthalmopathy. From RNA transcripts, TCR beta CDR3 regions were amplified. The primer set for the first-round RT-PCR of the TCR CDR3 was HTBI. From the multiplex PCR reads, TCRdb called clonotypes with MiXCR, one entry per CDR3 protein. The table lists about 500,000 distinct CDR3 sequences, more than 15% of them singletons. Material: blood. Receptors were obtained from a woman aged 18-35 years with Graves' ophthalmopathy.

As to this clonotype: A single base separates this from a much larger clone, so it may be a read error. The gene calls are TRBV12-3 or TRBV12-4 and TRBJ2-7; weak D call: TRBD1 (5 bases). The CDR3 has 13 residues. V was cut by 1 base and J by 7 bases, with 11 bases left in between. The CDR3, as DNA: TGTGCCAGCAGTTTAGAGGGGCGAGATGAGCAGTACTTC. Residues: CASSLEGRDEQYF.

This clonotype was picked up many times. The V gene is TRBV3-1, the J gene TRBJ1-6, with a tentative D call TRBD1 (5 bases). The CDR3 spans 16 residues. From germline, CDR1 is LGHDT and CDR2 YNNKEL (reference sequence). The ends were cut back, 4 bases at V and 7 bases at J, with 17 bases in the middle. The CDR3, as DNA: TGTGCCAGCAGCCGCGAGGCCGGGACGCTGAATTCACCCCTCCACTTT. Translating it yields CASSREAGTLNSPLHF.

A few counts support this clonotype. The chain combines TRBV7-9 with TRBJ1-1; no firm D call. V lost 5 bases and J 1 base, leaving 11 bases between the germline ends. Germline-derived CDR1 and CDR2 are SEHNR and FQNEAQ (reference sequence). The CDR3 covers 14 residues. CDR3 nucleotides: TGTGCCAGCAGCCAAGAGTGGGGGAACACTGAAGCTTTCTTT. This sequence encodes CASSQEWGNTEAFF.

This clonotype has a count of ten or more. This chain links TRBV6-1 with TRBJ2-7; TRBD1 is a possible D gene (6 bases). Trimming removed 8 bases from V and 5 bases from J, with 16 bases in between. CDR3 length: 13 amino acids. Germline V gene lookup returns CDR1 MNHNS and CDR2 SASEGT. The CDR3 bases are TGTGCCAGCGTACCAACAGGGCTCGACGAGCAGTACTTC. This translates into CASVPTGLDEQYF.

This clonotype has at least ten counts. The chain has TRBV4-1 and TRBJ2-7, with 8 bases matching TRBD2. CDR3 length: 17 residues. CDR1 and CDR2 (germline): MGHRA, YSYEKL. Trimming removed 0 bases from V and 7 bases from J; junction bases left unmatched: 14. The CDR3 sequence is CASSQDQIAGSQREQYF. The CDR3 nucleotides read TGCGCCAGCAGCCAAGATCAGATAGCGGGGTCACAGAGGGAGCAGTACTTC.

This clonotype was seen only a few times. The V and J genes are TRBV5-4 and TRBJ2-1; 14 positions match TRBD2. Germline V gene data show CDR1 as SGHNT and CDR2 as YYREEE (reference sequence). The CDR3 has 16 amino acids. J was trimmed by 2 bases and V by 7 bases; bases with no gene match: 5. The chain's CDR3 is CASGGTSGRPYNEQFF. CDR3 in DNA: TGTGCCAGCGGCGGGACTAGCGGGAGACCCTACAATGAGCAGTTCTTC.

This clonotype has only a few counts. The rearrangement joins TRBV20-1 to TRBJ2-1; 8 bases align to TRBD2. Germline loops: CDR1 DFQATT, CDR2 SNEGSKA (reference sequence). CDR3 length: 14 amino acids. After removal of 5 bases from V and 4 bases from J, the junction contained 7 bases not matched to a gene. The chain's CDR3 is CSAGIAGRYNEQFF. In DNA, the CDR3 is TGCAGTGCTGGAATAGCGGGACGATACAATGAGCAGTTCTTC.

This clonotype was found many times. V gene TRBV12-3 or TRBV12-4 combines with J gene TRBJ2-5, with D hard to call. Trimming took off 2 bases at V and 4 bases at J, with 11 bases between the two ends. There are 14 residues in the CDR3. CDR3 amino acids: CASSLLGIRETQYF. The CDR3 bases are TGTGCCAGCAGTTTATTGGGTATCCGAGAGACCCAGTACTTC.

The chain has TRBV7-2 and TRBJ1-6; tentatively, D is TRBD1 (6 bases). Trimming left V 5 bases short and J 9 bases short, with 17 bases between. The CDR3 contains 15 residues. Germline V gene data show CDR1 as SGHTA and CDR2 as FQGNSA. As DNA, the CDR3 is TGTGCCAGCAGCCAGTTAGGACAGCTTGGTTCACCCCTCCACTTT. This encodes CASSQLGQLGSPLHF.

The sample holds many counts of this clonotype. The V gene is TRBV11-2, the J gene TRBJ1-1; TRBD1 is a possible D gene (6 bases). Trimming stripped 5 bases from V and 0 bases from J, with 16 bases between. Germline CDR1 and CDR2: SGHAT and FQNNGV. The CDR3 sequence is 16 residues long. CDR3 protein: CASSPLTGDMNTEAFF. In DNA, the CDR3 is TGTGCCAGCAGCCCTTTGACAGGAGATATGAACACTGAAGCTTTCTTT. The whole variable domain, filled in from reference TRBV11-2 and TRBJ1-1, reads EAGVAQSPRYKIIEKRQSVAFWCNPISGHATLYWYQQILGQGPKLLIQFQNNGVVDDSQLPKDRFSAERLKGVDSTLKIQPAKLEDSAVYLCASSPLTGDMNTEAFFGQGTRLTVV.

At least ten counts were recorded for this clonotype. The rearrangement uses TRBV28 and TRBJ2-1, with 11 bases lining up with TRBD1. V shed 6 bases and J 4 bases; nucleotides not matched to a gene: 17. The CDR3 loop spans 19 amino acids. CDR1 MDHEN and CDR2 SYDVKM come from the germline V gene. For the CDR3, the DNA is TGTGCCAGCAGCCCCTGGGTTCGTTCCGGGACAGGGGGTTACAATGAGCAGTTCTTC. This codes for CASSPWVRSGTGGYNEQFF.

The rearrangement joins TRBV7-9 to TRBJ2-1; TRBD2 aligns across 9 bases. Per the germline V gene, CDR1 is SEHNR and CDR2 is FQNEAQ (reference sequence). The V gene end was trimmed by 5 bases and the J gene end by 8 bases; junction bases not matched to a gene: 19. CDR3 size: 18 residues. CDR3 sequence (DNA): TGTGCCAGCAGCCTCGAGGGAAATAGCGGGAGATACCCCTATGAGCAGTTCTTC. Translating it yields CASSLEGNSGRYPYEQFF.

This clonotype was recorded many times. The CDR3 region is CAWSEDRGLSLGQYF. DNA for the CDR3: TGTGCCTGGAGTGAGGACAGGGGGCTGTCCCTCGGGCAGTACTTC. The V and J genes are TRBV30 and TRBJ2-7; 11 bases match TRBD1. The CDR3 consists of 15 residues. The trim removed 1 base at V and 9 bases at J, leaving 11 bases unmatched. Germline CDR1 and CDR2: GTSNPN and SVGIG (reference sequence).

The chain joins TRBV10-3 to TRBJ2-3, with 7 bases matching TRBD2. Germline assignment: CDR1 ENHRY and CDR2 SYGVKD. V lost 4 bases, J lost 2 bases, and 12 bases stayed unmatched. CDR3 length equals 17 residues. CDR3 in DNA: TGTGCCATCAGTGGGGTGGGGCAGCGGGGAAACACAGATACGCAGTATTTT. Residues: CAISGVGQRGNTDTQYF.

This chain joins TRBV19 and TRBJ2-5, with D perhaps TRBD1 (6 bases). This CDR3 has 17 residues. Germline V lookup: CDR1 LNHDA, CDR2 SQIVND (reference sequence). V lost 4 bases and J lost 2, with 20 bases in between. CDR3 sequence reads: CASSTAWGPQKQETQYF. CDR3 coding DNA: TGTGCCAGTAGTACAGCCTGGGGGCCCCAAAAACAAGAGACCCAGTACTTC. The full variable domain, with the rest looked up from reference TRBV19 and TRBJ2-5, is DGGITQSPKYLFRKEGQNVTLSCEQNLNHDAMYWYRQDPGQGLRLIYYSQIVNDFQKGDIAEGYSVSREKKESFPLTVTSAQKNPTAFYLCASSTAWGPQKQETQYFGPGTRLLVL.

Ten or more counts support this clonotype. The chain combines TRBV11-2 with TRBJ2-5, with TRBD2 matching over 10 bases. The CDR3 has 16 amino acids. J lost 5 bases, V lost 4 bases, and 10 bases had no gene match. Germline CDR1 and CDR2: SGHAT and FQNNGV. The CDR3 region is CASSYGLADPRETQYF. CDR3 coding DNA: TGTGCCAGCAGCTACGGACTAGCGGACCCCCGGGAGACCCAGTACTTC.

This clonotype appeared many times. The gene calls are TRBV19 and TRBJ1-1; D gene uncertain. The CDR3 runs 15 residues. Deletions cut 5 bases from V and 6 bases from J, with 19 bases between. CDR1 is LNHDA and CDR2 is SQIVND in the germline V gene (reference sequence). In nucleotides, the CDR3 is TGTGCCAGTAGTCCTCCCGGGAGTTTCCGGGCTGAAGCTTTCTTT. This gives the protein CASSPPGSFRAEAFF.

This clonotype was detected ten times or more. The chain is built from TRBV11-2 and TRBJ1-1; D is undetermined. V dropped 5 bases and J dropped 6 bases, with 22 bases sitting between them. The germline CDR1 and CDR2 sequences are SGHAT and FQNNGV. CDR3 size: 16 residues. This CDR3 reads CASSNLWQAGDAEAFF. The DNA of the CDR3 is TGTGCCAGCAGCAACTTATGGCAGGCTGGTGACGCTGAAGCTTTCTTT.

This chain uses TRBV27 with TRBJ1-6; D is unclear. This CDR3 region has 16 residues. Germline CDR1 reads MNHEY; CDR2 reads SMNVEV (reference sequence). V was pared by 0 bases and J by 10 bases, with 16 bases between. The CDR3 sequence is CASSLSPRSISSPLHF. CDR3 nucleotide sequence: TGTGCCAGCAGTTTATCGCCCAGGTCCATTTCCTCACCCCTCCACTTT.

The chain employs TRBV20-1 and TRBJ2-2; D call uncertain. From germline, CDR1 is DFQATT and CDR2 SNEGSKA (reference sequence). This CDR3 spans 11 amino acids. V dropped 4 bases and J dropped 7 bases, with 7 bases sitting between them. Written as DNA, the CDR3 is TGCAGTGCTAATTGGTTCGGGGAGCTGTTTTTT. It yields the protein CSANWFGELFF.

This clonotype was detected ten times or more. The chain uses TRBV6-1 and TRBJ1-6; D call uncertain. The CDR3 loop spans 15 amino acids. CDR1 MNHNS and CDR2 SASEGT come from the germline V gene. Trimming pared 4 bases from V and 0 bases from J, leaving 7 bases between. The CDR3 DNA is TGTGCCAGCAGTGCTAGGAGCTCCTATAATTCACCCCTCCACTTT. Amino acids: CASSARSSYNSPLHF.

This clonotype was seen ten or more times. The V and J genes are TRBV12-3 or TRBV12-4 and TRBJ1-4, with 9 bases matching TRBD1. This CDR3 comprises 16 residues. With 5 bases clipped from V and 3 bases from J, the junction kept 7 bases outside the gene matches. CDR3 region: CASSPRDRDPNEKLFF. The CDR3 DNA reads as TGTGCCAGCAGTCCGAGGGACAGGGACCCTAATGAAAAACTGTTTTTT.

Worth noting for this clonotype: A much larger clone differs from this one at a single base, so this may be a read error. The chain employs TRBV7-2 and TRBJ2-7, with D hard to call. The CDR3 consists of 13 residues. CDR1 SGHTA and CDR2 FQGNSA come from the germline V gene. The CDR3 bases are TGTGCCAGCAGTACTAATATATTCTACGAGCGGTACTTC. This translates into CASSTNIFYERYF.

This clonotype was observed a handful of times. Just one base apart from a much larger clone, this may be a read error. As DNA, the CDR3 is TGTGCCGGCAGTTGGCAGGATATTGGCTACACCTTC. As protein: CAGSWQDIGYTF. V and J are TRBV28 and TRBJ1-2; the D is unclear. Germline V lookup: CDR1 MDHEN, CDR2 SYDVKM. The CDR3 is made up of 12 amino acids.